One and the same sample provided the 28 T cell receptor beta chains below, sequenced in a study of T cell repertoires in cytomegalovirus infection. For these receptors, no antigen is known. MiXCR, run by TCRdb on the reads, gives a single entry per CDR3 protein. The sample lists about half a million distinct CDR3 sequences; 33% were seen once. This material consisted of cultured PBMCs, taken from culture after CMV antigen stimulation. These receptors were obtained from a human donor in good health (CMV status not recorded). Some clones in this sample may be carry-over from other donors' samples.

The chain is built from TRBV4-3 and TRBJ2-5; 12 bases align to TRBD2. The J segment lost 2 bases and the V segment lost 4 bases, leaving 8 bases of the junction unmatched. CDR3 size: 17 residues. Germline loops: CDR1 LGHNA, CDR2 YSLEER. In nucleotides, the CDR3 is TGCGCCAGCAGCCCTGGACTAGCGGGAATCCTACAAGAGACCCAGTACTTC. This encodes CASSPGLAGILQETQYF.

The genes are TRBV12-3 or TRBV12-4 and TRBJ2-7; TRBD1 matches at 7 bases. V was pared by 6 bases and J by 3 bases, with 11 bases of the junction left unmatched. This CDR3 region has 15 residues. This CDR3 is CASSPSGGSRYEQYF. DNA for the CDR3: TGTGCCAGCAGCCCATCAGGGGGATCCCGCTACGAGCAGTACTTC.

The rearrangement uses TRBV20-1 and TRBJ2-3, with TRBD2 matching over 7 bases. The CDR3 is 15 residues long. CDR1 is DFQATT, CDR2 SNEGSKA, per germline (reference sequence). Germline trimming cut 6 bases from V and 3 bases from J; bases unmatched to any gene: 12. The CDR3, as DNA: TGCAGTGCCAGTGGGGGGGGGGTGGGGACAGATACGCAGTATTTT. Protein sequence: CSASGGGVGTDTQYF.

The chain is built from TRBV7-8 and TRBJ2-5, with 7 bases fitting TRBD2. The CDR3 has 14 residues. Germline trimming cut 7 bases from V and 5 bases from J; bases unmatched to any gene: 10. Per germline, CDR1 SGHVS and CDR2 FQNEAQ. CDR3: CASNQAGTGETQYF. The CDR3 DNA reads as TGTGCCAGCAACCAAGCGGGAACCGGTGAGACCCAGTACTTC.

This clonotype was counted only a few times. The chain recombines TRBV7-9 with TRBJ2-1, with 8 bases aligning to TRBD2. Trimming took 2 bases from V and 7 from J; bases not matched to a gene: 10. Germline CDR1 is SEHNR and CDR2 is FQNEAQ (reference sequence). This CDR3 has 16 residues. As DNA, the CDR3 is TGTGCCAGCAGCTTAAAGAGCGGGAGAGTGGATAATGAGCAGTTCTTC. Protein sequence: CASSLKSGRVDNEQFF.

The CDR3: CASSLGPRHSNSPLHF. The CDR3 coding sequence is TGTGCCAGCAGCCTCGGGCCTCGGCATTCTAATTCACCCCTCCACTTT. The chain is built from TRBV7-2 and TRBJ1-6; D is unresolved. The germline V gene has CDR1 SGHTA and CDR2 FQGNSA. The V gene lost 5 bases and the J gene lost 6 bases, with 17 bases spanning the gap. The CDR3 consists of 16 residues.

This clonotype was picked up a small number of times. CDR3 DNA sequence: TGTGCCAGCAAGCGGGAGATCGGCAATGAGCAGTTCTTC. Translating it yields CASKREIGNEQFF. The chain uses TRBV2 and TRBJ2-1, with 8 bases aligning to TRBD2. V shed 7 bases and J 6 bases; nucleotides not matched to a gene: 5. Looked up from germline, CDR1 is SNHLY and CDR2 is FYNNEI. This CDR3 is 13 amino acids long.

The chain uses TRBV11-2 and TRBJ1-1, with D perhaps TRBD1 (5 bases). The germline V gene encodes CDR1 SGHAT and CDR2 FQNNGV. This CDR3 contains 11 residues. V was cut by 5 bases and J by 10 bases, with 11 bases left in between. The CDR3 nucleotides read TGTGCCAGCAGCCCCAGGGAGCGAGCTTTCTTT. Translated, it gives CASSPRERAFF.

The chain combines TRBV18 with TRBJ1-1; D is ambiguous. The CDR3 is 13 amino acids. The germline V gene has CDR1 KGHSH and CDR2 LQKENI. V lost 6 bases to trimming and J lost 3 bases, with 11 bases between them. The CDR3 sequence: CASSLQRHTEAFF. CDR3 sequence (DNA): TGTGCCAGCTCGCTCCAGAGACACACTGAAGCTTTCTTT.

This clonotype was detected only once. This chain uses TRBV27 with TRBJ2-3; TRBD1 is a possible D gene (6 bases). The germline V gene encodes CDR1 MNHEY and CDR2 SMNVEV (reference sequence). V lost 5 bases to trimming and J lost 4 bases, with 22 bases between them. The CDR3 covers 17 residues. CDR3: CASSLPQGPTRADTQYF. The CDR3 coding sequence is TGTGCCAGCAGTCTTCCACAGGGACCGACGAGGGCAGATACGCAGTATTTT.

The J gene is TRBJ2-2, the V gene TRBV25-1; TRBD2 aligns across 14 bases. CDR1 MGHDK and CDR2 SYGVNS come from the germline V gene. Trimming removed 4 bases from V and 2 bases from J; junction bases left unmatched: 6. This CDR3 spans 18 amino acids. This CDR3 reads CASSGGLAGGPNTGELFF. The CDR3 nucleotides are TGTGCCAGCAGTGGTGGACTAGCGGGAGGACCTAACACCGGGGAGCTGTTTTTT.

This clonotype has ten or more counts. The conserved phenylalanine or tryptophan is not found at the CDR3 terminus, so this likely reflects a read error. It is unclear where the CDR3 begins or ends on the DNA, so no DNA is shown, and the CDR3 is as TCRdb lists it. The rearrangement links TRBV12-3 or TRBV12-4 to TRBJ1-1; the table's D call of TRBD1 was not tested on the DNA. The CDR3 length equals 13 residues, ends included. The CDR3 loop is CASSLGGGAVLGI.

This clonotype was counted between two and nine times. The rearrangement links TRBV28 to TRBJ2-2; D possibly corresponds to TRBD2 (5 bases). Deletions cut 7 bases from V and 1 base from J, with 10 bases between. The CDR3 extends over 14 amino acids. Germline loops: CDR1 MDHEN, CDR2 SYDVKM. CDR3 loop: CASMVGRNTGELFF. In nucleotides, the CDR3 is TGTGCCAGCATGGTAGGGAGGAACACCGGGGAGCTGTTTTTT.

The rearrangement joins TRBV7-9 to TRBJ2-1; 9 bases are shared with TRBD2. CDR1 and CDR2 (germline): SEHNR, FQNEAQ (reference sequence). V lost 2 bases and J lost 5; bases outside the gene matches: 1. This CDR3 comprises 14 residues. CDR3 nucleotides: TGTGCCAGCAGCTTACTAGCGGGAAACAATGAGCAGTTCTTC. As protein: CASSLLAGNNEQFF.

The rearrangement links TRBV20-1 to TRBJ2-5; TRBD2 agrees at 7 bases. The germline gives CDR1 DFQATT, CDR2 SNEGSKA (reference sequence). Unmatched junction bases numbered 9, after V lost 0 bases and J lost 5 bases. This CDR3 comprises 15 residues. The DNA of the CDR3 is TGCAGTGCTAGAGATCGGGGGGTCTTTAGGGAGACCCAGTACTTC. This codes for CSARDRGVFRETQYF.

J is TRBJ2-7 and V is TRBV6-2 or TRBV6-3; no clear D gene. This CDR3 comprises 11 residues. Germline V gene sequence: CDR1 MNHEY, CDR2 SVGEGT. Trimming removed 5 bases at V and 4 bases at J, with 6 bases between. CDR3 DNA: TGTGCCAGCAGTACAATTTACGAGCAGTACTTC. Its protein is CASSTIYEQYF.

The chain combines TRBV7-9 with TRBJ1-5, with D possibly matching TRBD1 (6 bases). CDR1 is SEHNR, CDR2 FQNEAQ, per germline (reference sequence). This CDR3 is built from 14 residues. V dropped 5 bases and J dropped 1 base, with 9 bases sitting between them. In DNA form, the CDR3 reads TGTGCCAGCAGCCTCGGACAGAGCAATCAGCCCCAGCATTTT. Protein product: CASSLGQSNQPQHF.

This clonotype was picked up a small number of times. The chain recombines TRBV24-1 with TRBJ2-3; D ambiguous. In germline, CDR1 is KGHDR, CDR2 SFDVKD. V was shortened by 4 bases and J by 4 bases, with 8 bases between the two germline ends. The CDR3 totals 13 residues. The CDR3 sequence is CATSDPAPDTQYF. The CDR3 nucleotides read TGTGCCACCAGTGACCCAGCCCCAGATACGCAGTATTTT.

This clonotype was picked up many times. V usage is TRBV7-2 and J usage is TRBJ1-2, with D tentatively TRBD1 (6 bases). Germline-derived CDR1 and CDR2 are SGHTA and FQGNSA. V lost 4 bases, J lost 3 bases, and 15 bases lay in between. There are 15 residues in the CDR3. CDR3 loop: CASSWGGGSDYGYTF. The CDR3 nucleotides read TGTGCCAGCAGCTGGGGGGGCGGGAGCGACTATGGCTACACCTTC.

This CDR3 reads CASFRGQGIYEQYF. CDR3 bases: TGTGCCAGCTTTAGGGGACAGGGGATCTACGAGCAGTACTTC. The chain joins TRBV6-1 to TRBJ2-7; TRBD1 matches 10 bases. V was pared by 8 bases and J by 3 bases, with 7 bases of the junction left unmatched. Germline loops: CDR1 MNHNS, CDR2 SASEGT. This CDR3 spans 14 amino acids.

The chain links TRBV10-1 to TRBJ2-3, with 13 bases lining up with TRBD2. Germline V gene lookup returns CDR1 WNHNN and CDR2 SYGVQD (reference sequence). This CDR3 is built from 15 residues. After removal of 5 bases from V and 5 bases from J, the junction contained 4 bases not matched to a gene. In DNA, the CDR3 is TGCGCCAGCAGTTTACTAGCGGGAGGGCGAGATACGCAGTATTTT. Its translation: CASSLLAGGRDTQYF.

The chain employs TRBV7-3 and TRBJ2-3; D is ambiguous. From germline, CDR1 is SGHTA and CDR2 FQGTGA. Trimming shortened V by 5 bases and J by 8 bases, and 17 bases separated the two germline ends. This CDR3 contains 14 residues. CDR3 DNA sequence: TGTGCCAGCAGCCCAACCCCTCTGGGCGGTACGCAGTATTTT. This gives the protein CASSPTPLGGTQYF.

This clonotype was counted at least ten times. The gene calls are TRBV7-2 and TRBJ2-1, with D perhaps TRBD1 or TRBD2 (5 bases each). With 1 base removed from V and 12 bases from J, the gap between germline ends came to 13 bases. The germline V gene encodes CDR1 SGHTA and CDR2 FQGNSA. The CDR3 length is 13 residues. CDR3 sequence reads: CASSLGERQTQFF. CDR3 DNA: TGTGCCAGCAGCTTAGGGGAGCGACAGACGCAGTTCTTC.

This chain connects TRBV6-2 or TRBV6-3 to TRBJ2-1; 16 bases are a match to TRBD2. V trimming: 6 bases; J trimming: 4 bases; junction bases outside the gene matches: 12. Germline CDR1 reads MNHEY; CDR2 reads SVGEGT. The CDR3 is 19 residues long. This chain's CDR3 is CASRSPGTSGRAAYNEQFF. Here the CDR3 DNA reads TGTGCCAGCAGAAGTCCCGGGACTAGCGGGAGGGCCGCATACAATGAGCAGTTCTTC.

The chain couples TRBV6-2 or TRBV6-3 to TRBJ2-2; D is unclear. Trimming removed 2 bases at V and 2 bases at J, with 6 bases between. The CDR3 has 14 amino acids. Germline CDR1 and CDR2: MNHEY and SVGEGT. The DNA of the CDR3 is TGTGCCAGCAGTTACGAGAAAAACACCGGGGAGCTGTTTTTT. The encoded protein is CASSYEKNTGELFF.

This chain joins TRBV7-6 and TRBJ2-5; 15 bases map to TRBD2. Per the germline V gene, CDR1 is SGHVS and CDR2 is FNYEAQ. The junction had 9 bases not matched to a gene; V was cut back by 6 bases and J by 4 bases. This CDR3 is built from 17 residues. The CDR3 nucleotides read TGTGCCAGCAGGGGTTATGGACTAGCGGGAGGGGGAGAGACCCAGTACTTC. Translation: CASRGYGLAGGGETQYF.

The J gene is TRBJ2-5, the V gene TRBV19, with TRBD1 identical over 8 bases. The V gene end was trimmed by 4 bases and the J gene end by 5 bases; junction bases not matched to a gene: 9. Germline CDR1 reads LNHDA; CDR2 reads SQIVND (reference sequence). This CDR3 spans 15 amino acids. The CDR3: CASSKDREALETQYF. As DNA, the CDR3 is TGTGCCAGTAGTAAGGACAGGGAGGCTTTGGAGACCCAGTACTTC.

The chain couples TRBV6-5 to TRBJ2-7; TRBD2 matches 8 bases. Germline CDR1 MNHEY, CDR2 SVGAGI. This CDR3 has 16 residues. V shed 3 bases and J 4 bases; nucleotides not matched to a gene: 11. This chain's CDR3 is CASSYGERLARYEQYV. CDR3 sequence (DNA): TGTGCCAGCAGTTATGGGGAACGACTAGCGAGGTACGAGCAGTACGTC.